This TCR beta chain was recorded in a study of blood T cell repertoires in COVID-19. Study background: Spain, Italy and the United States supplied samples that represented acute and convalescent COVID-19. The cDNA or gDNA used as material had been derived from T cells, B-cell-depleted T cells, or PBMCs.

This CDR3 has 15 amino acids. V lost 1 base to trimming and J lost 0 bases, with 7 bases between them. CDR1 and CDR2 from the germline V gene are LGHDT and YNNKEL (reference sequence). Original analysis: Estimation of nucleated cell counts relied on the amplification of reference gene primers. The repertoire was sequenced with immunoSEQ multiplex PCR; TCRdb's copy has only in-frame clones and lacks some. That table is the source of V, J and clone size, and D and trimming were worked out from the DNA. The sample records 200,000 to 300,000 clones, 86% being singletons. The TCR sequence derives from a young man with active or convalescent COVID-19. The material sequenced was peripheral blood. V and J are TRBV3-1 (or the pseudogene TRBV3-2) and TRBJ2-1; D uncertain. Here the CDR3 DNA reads TGTGCCAGCAGCCAAGGTCAGATCTCCTACAATGAGCAGTTCTTC. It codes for CASSQGQISYNEQFF.